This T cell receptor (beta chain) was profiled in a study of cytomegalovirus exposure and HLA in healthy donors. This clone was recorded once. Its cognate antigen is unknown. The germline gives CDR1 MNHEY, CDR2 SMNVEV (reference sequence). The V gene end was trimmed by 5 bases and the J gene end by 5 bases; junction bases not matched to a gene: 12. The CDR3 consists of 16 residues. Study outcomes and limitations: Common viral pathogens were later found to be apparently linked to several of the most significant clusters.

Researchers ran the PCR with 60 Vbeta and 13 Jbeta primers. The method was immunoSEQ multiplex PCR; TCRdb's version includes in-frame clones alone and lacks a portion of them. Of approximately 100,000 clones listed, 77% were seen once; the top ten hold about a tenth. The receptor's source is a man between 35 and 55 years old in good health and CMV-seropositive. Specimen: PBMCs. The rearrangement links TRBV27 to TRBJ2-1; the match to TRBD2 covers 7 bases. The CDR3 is CASSPTGTTRNNEQFF. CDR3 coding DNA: TGTGCCAGCAGTCCAACCGGGACTACCCGGAACAATGAGCAGTTCTTC.